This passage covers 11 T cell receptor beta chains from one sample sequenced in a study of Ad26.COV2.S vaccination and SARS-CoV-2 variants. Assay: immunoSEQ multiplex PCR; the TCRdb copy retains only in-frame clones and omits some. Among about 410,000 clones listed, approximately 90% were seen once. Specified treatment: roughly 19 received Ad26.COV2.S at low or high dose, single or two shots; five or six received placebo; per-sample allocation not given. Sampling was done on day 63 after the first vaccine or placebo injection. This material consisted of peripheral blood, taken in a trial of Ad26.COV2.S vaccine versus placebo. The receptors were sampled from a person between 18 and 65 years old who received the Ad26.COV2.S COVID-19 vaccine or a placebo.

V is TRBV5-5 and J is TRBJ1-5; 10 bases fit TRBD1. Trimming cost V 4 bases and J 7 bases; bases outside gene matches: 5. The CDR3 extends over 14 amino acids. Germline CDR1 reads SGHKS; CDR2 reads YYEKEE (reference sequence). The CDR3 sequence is CASSDGTGVQPQHF. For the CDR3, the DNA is TGTGCCAGCAGCGACGGGACAGGGGTCCAGCCCCAGCATTTT.

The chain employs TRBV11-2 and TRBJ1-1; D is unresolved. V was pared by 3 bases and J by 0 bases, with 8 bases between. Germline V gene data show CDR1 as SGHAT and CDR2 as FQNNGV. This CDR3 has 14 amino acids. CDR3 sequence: CASSFWEMNTEAFF. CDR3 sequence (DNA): TGTGCCAGCAGCTTCTGGGAGATGAACACTGAAGCTTTCTTT.

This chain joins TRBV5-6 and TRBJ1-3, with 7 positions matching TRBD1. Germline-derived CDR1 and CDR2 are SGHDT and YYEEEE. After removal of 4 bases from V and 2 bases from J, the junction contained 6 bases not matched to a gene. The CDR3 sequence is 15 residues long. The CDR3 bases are TGTGCCAGCAGCCCCCAAACAGGGGCTGGAAACACCATATATTTT. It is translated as CASSPQTGAGNTIYF.

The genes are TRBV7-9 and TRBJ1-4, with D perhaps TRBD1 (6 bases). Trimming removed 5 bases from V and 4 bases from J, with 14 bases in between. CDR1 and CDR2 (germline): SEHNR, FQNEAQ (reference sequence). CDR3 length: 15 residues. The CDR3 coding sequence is TGTGCCAGCAGCCCCGGACAGAGCTTTAATGAAAAACTGTTTTTT. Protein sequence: CASSPGQSFNEKLFF. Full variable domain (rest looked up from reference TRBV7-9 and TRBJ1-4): DTGVSQNPRHKITKRGQNVTFRCDPISEHNRLYWYRQTLGQGPEFLTYFQNEAQLEKSRLLSDRFSAERPKGSFSTLEIQRTEQGDSAMYLCASSPGQSFNEKLFFGSGTQLSVL.

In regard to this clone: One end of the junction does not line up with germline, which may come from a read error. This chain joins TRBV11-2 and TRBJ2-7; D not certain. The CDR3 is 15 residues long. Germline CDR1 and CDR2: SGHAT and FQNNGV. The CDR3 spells CASSLGLVSSCEQYF. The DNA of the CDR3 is TGTGCCAGCAGCTTAGGGTTGGTAAGCTCCTGCGAGCAGTACTTC.

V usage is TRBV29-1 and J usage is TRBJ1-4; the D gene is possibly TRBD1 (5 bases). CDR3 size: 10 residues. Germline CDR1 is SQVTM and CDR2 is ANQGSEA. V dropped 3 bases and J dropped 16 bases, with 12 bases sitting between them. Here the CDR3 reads CSVDKDSQFF. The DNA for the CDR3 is TGCAGCGTTGATAAAGACAGCCAGTTTTTT.

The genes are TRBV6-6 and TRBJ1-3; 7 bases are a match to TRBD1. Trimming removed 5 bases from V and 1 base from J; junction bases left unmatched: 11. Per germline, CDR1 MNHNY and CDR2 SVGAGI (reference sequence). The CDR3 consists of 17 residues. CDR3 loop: CASSPTTGVGSGNTIYF. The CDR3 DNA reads TGTGCCAGCAGTCCAACTACAGGGGTTGGATCTGGAAACACCATATATTTT.

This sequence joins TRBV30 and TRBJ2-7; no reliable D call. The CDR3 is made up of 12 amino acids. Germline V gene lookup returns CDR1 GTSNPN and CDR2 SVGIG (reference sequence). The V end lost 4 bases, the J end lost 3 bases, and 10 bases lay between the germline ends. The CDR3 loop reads CAWNRIGYEQYF. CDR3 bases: TGTGCCTGGAATAGAATTGGCTACGAGCAGTACTTC.

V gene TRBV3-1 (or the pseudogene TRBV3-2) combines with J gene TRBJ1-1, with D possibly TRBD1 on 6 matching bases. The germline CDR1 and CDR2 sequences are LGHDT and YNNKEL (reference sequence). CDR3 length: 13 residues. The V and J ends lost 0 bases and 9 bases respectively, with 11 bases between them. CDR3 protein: CASSQETGSKAFF. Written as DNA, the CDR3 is TGTGCCAGCAGCCAAGAAACAGGGAGCAAAGCTTTCTTT.

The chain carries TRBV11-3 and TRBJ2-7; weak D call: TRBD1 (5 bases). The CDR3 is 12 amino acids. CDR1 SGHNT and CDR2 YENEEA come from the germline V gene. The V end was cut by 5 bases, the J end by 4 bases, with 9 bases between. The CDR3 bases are TGTGCCAGCAGCCAAGACAGTTACGAGCAGTACTTC. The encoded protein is CASSQDSYEQYF.

The DNA for the CDR3 is TGTGCCACCAGCAGGGCCACACAGGGGGAATACAATGAGCAGTTCTTC. This translates into CATSRATQGEYNEQFF. The chain carries TRBV15 and TRBJ2-1, with 8 bases that match TRBD1. The ends lost 3 bases at V and 4 bases at J; junction bases unmatched: 8. The germline V gene has CDR1 LNHNV and CDR2 YYDKDF (reference sequence). The CDR3 totals 16 residues.